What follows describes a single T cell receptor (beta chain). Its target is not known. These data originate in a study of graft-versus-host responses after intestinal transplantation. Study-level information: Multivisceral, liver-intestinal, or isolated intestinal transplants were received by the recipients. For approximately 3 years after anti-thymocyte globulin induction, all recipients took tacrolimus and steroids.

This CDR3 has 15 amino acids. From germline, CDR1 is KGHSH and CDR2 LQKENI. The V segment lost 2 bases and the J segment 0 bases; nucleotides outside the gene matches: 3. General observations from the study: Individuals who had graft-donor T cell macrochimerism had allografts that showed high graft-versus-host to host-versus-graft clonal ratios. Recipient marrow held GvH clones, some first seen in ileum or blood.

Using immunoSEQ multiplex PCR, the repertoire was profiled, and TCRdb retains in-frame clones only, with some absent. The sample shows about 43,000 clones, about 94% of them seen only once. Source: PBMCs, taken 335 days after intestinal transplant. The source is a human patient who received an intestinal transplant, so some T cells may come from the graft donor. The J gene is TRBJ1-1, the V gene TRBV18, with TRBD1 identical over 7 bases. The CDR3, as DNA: TGTGCCAGCTCACCAGGGGACAGACTGAACACTGAAGCTTTCTTT. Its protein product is CASSPGDRLNTEAFF.